A selection of T cell receptor beta chains follows, all from one sample in a study of T cells in tumors after PD-1 blockade. Some clones are missing from TCRdb's copy, which holds only in-frame ones; the method was immunoSEQ multiplex PCR. The sample yields some 1,800 clones, 60% to 80% seen once. The sample here was tumor tissue, taken after anti-PD-1 treatment. Receptor source: a human donor with basal cell carcinoma. CDR3s include the opening cysteine and the closing phenylalanine or tryptophan. A D gene is named only where the DNA matches it firmly. Not every row has a clone size; where given, it reads once, few, many or a size class.

d_call	v_call	clone_size	j_call	cdr3_aa	cdr3_nt
.	TRBV28	.	TRBJ2-7	CASSLFTHGPSYEQYF	TGTGCCAGCAGTTTATTCACCCACGGGCCCTCCTACGAGCAGTACTTC
TRBD1	TRBV29-1	few	TRBJ1-2	CSVGTGNNYGYTF	TGCAGCGTTGGGACAGGGAATAACTATGGCTACACCTTC
TRBD1	TRBV5-6	.	TRBJ1-1	CASSPTGTGGRRAFF	TGTGCCAGCAGCCCAACAGGGACAGGGGGCCGGCGGGCTTTCTTT
.	TRBV7-3	.	TRBJ2-3	CASSLIHRGRGDTQYF	TGTGCCAGCAGCTTAATCCATCGGGGGCGGGGAGATACGCAGTATTTT
TRBD2	TRBV6-4	.	TRBJ2-3	CASSEGIAGADTQYF	TGTGCCAGCAGTGAAGGGATAGCGGGAGCGGATACGCAGTATTTT
.	TRBV6-5	few	TRBJ1-5	CASRAGDQPQHF	TGTGCCAGCAGGGCAGGGGATCAGCCCCAGCATTTT
.	TRBV5-4	.	TRBJ1-2	CASSTPGGFWGYTF	TGTGCCAGCAGCACGCCGGGCGGGTTCTGGGGCTACACCTTC
.	TRBV10-3	.	TRBJ1-2	CAISDPYVDGYTF	TGTGCCATCAGTGATCCGTATGTCGACGGCTACACCTTC
.	TRBV5-5	few	TRBJ2-5	CASSVSRVQETQYF	TGTGCCAGCAGCGTGAGCAGGGTCCAGGAGACCCAGTACTTC
TRBD1	TRBV7-3	.	TRBJ2-7	CASSRTGDHYEQYF	TGTGCCAGCAGCCGGACAGGGGACCACTACGAGCAGTACTTC
TRBD2	TRBV6-4	.	TRBJ2-1	CASSEGLAGYNEQFF	TGTGCCAGCAGTGAGGGACTAGCGGGGTACAATGAGCAGTTCTTC
.	TRBV27	few	TRBJ2-1	CASSLGGSPEQFF	TGTGCCAGCAGTTTAGGGGGGTCCCCCGAGCAGTTCTTC
TRBD1	TRBV24-1	.	TRBJ1-1	CATSPPPGQGNTEAFF	TGTGCCACCAGTCCACCTCCGGGACAGGGGAACACTGAAGCTTTCTTT
.	TRBV16	.	TRBJ2-7	CASSPWGDSYEQYF	TGTGCCAGCAGCCCATGGGGTGACTCGTACGAGCAGTACTTC
.	TRBV7-2	.	TRBJ1-4	CASSLGGANPNEKLFF	TGTGCCAGCAGCTTAGGGGGGGCGAACCCTAATGAAAAACTGTTTTTT
TRBD1	TRBV28	few	TRBJ2-7	CAYQARDRAYEQYF	TGTGCTTACCAGGCCCGGGACAGGGCTTACGAGCAGTACTTC
TRBD2	TRBV15	.	TRBJ2-1	CATSRGTGTTRPNEQFF	TGTGCCACCAGCAGAGGTACCGGGACTACTAGACCCAATGAGCAGTTCTTC
TRBD2	TRBV27	.	TRBJ2-1	CASSYSGGGYNEQFF	TGTGCCAGCAGTTATAGCGGGGGGGGTTACAATGAGCAGTTCTTC
.	TRBV28	few	TRBJ1-5	CASSLRAGPQPQHF	TGTGCCAGCAGTTTAAGGGCAGGGCCACAGCCCCAGCATTTT
.	TRBV7-2	.	TRBJ1-2	CASSSVRGQIDYGYTF	TGTGCCAGCAGCTCCGTACGGGGTCAAATAGACTATGGCTACACCTTC
TRBD2	TRBV19	.	TRBJ2-7	CASSGLAGAYEQYF	TGTGCCAGTAGTGGACTAGCGGGAGCCTACGAGCAGTACTTC
.	TRBV2	.	TRBJ2-5	CASKEQGTQYF	TGTGCCAGCAAAGAACAGGGGACCCAGTACTTC
TRBD2	TRBV28	.	TRBJ2-3	CASERGTDTQYF	TGTGCCAGTGAGCGGGGTACAGATACGCAGTATTTT
TRBD2	TRBV6-2/TRBV6-3	.	TRBJ2-1	CASSVAGVNNEQFF	TGTGCCAGCAGCGTAGCGGGAGTTAACAATGAGCAGTTCTTC
TRBD1	TRBV24-1	.	TRBJ2-6	CATSDTRGGTGVYSGANVLTF	TGTGCCACCAGTGATACTCGAGGGGGGACAGGGGTTTACTCTGGGGCCAACGTCCTGACTTTC
.	TRBV29-1	.	TRBJ2-2	CSGIGGSGNTGELFF	TGCAGCGGTATTGGTGGTAGCGGGAACACCGGGGAGCTGTTTTTT
.	TRBV29-1	.	TRBJ2-1	CSAGGFAYNEQFF	TGCAGCGCCGGGGGTTTCGCCTACAATGAGCAGTTCTTC
.	TRBV7-2	.	TRBJ2-4	CASSPNLAKNIQYF	TGTGCCAGCAGCCCCAATTTAGCCAAAAACATTCAGTACTTC
.	TRBV2	.	TRBJ1-2	CASGGPRVRNYGYTF	TGTGCCAGTGGCGGGCCCCGGGTGAGGAACTATGGCTACACCTTC